Below, one T cell receptor (beta chain) is given with its context. This entry is derived from a study of blood T cell repertoires in COVID-19. The wider study: From the United States, Italy and Spain came samples of acute and convalescent COVID-19. T cells, B-cell-depleted T cells, or PBMCs provided the cDNA or gDNA that served as material.

V was shortened by 6 bases and J by 2 bases, with 10 bases between the two germline ends. In germline, CDR1 is SQVTM, CDR2 ANQGSEA. There are 12 residues in the CDR3. Methods used by the authors: Amplification from reference gene primers served as the basis for estimated nucleated cell counts. TCRdb's copy holds only in-frame clones and misses some; the assay was immunoSEQ multiplex PCR. Clone size and V and J calls were adopted from that table, with D and trimming inferred from the DNA. The repertoire holds 150,000 to 250,000 clones, with approximately 82% as singletons. The chain links TRBV29-1 to TRBJ1-1; D is unclear. Sequences were obtained from peripheral blood. This sequence originates from a human donor with acute or convalescent COVID-19. The donor label of this sample is uncertain. CDR3 sequence: CSVGIINTEAFF. The CDR3 nucleotides are TGCAGCGTCGGGATCATTAACACTGAAGCTTTCTTT. The whole variable domain, filled in from reference TRBV29-1 and TRBJ1-1, reads SAVISQKPSRDICQRGTSLTIQCQVDSQVTMMFWYRQQPGQSLTLIATANQGSEATYESGFVIDKFPISRPNLTFSTLTVSNMSPEDSSIYLCSVGIINTEAFFGQGTRLTVV.